A selection of T cell receptor beta chains follows, all from one sample in a study of blood T cell repertoires in COVID-19. The assay was immunoSEQ multiplex PCR, and TCRdb's table has in-frame clones only and misses some. This sample has around 310,000 clones, with roughly 89% found just once. Sample: peripheral blood. Receptors were obtained from a woman between 40 and 55 years old with COVID-19, enrolled during active disease. The CDR3 runs from the conserved cysteine through the conserved F or W. A D gene is named only where the DNA matches it firmly. The size entry is marked missing in some rows and otherwise reads once, few, many or a size class.

J gene | V gene | D gene | clone size | CDR3 protein | CDR3 DNA
TRBJ2-7 | TRBV5-5 | TRBD2 | - | CASSPGLAVPREQYF | TGTGCCAGCAGCCCGGGACTAGCGGTGCCTAGAGAGCAGTACTTC
TRBJ2-6 | TRBV9 | - | - | CASSVGHRNSGANVLTF | TGTGCCAGCAGCGTAGGACACCGAAACTCTGGGGCCAACGTCCTGACTTTC
TRBJ1-1 | TRBV11-3 | TRBD1 | - | CASRGTGVNTEAFF | TGTGCCAGCAGGGGGACAGGGGTGAACACTGAAGCTTTCTTT
TRBJ2-3 | TRBV5-1 | TRBD1 | - | CASSLWTGNTDTQYF | TGCGCCAGCAGCCTATGGACAGGGAACACAGATACGCAGTATTTT
TRBJ2-1 | TRBV7-2 | TRBD2 | once | CASGPSGSINEQFF | TGTGCCAGCGGGCCGAGCGGGAGCATCAATGAGCAGTTCTTC
TRBJ2-6 | TRBV19 | TRBD1 | - | CASRQTGVSGANVLTF | TGTGCCAGTAGACAAACAGGGGTCTCTGGGGCCAACGTCCTGACTTTC
TRBJ1-1 | TRBV9 | - | - | CASSRPLDTEAFF | TGTGCCAGCAGCCGTCCTCTAGACACTGAAGCTTTCTTT
TRBJ2-7 | TRBV5-1 | - | - | CASSSHVTAQGPYEQYF | TGCGCCAGCAGCTCACACGTAACGGCCCAGGGGCCCTACGAGCAGTACTTC
TRBJ1-6 | TRBV7-9 | TRBD1 | - | CASSLGDRANSPLHF | TGTGCCAGCAGCTTAGGGGACAGGGCGAATTCACCCCTCCACTTT
TRBJ1-2 | TRBV2 | TRBD1 | - | CASGDRYGYTF | TGTGCCAGCGGGGACAGATATGGCTACACCTTC
TRBJ2-7 | TRBV5-4 | - | few | CASSLEQGGEQYF | TGTGCCAGCAGCTTGGAACAGGGCGGCGAGCAGTACTTC
TRBJ2-7 | TRBV29-1 | - | - | CSVGQGTQYEQYF | TGCAGCGTTGGCCAGGGAACCCAGTACGAGCAGTACTTC
TRBJ2-7 | TRBV19 | - | - | CASSIGGRSYEQYF | TGTGCCAGTAGTATAGGAGGAAGGTCCTACGAGCAGTACTTC
TRBJ2-3 | TRBV4-2 | TRBD2 | - | CASSQDSLAGVSTDTQYF | TGTGCCAGCAGCCAAGATTCCCTAGCGGGGGTGTCCACAGATACGCAGTATTTT
TRBJ2-6 | TRBV7-2 | TRBD2 | once | CASSSPTSGSSGANVLTF | TGTGCCAGCAGCTCCCCGACTAGCGGGAGCTCTGGGGCCAACGTCCTGACTTTC
TRBJ2-3 | TRBV9 | TRBD1 | - | CASSVQGQGKNTQYF | TGTGCCAGCAGCGTCCAGGGACAGGGGAAAAATACGCAGTATTTT
TRBJ1-5 | TRBV7-9 | - | - | CASSLRFGGDQPQHF | TGTGCCAGCAGCTTACGTTTCGGAGGCGATCAGCCCCAGCATTTT
TRBJ1-2 | TRBV4-1 | TRBD1 | - | CASSHTRTGGAFYGYTF | TGCGCCAGCAGCCACACGAGGACAGGGGGCGCTTTTTATGGCTACACCTTC
TRBJ1-4 | TRBV6-5 | - | - | CASSLSRQNREKLFF | TGTGCCAGCAGTTTGAGTAGGCAGAACAGAGAAAAACTGTTTTTT
TRBJ1-2 | TRBV14 | - | - | CASSPTRWGHGYTF | TGTGCCAGCAGCCCCACCAGGTGGGGGCATGGCTACACCTTC
TRBJ1-1 | TRBV7-2 | TRBD1 | - | CASSSGYQGALSTEAFF | TGTGCCAGCAGCTCCGGGTACCAGGGGGCCCTAAGCACTGAAGCTTTCTTT
TRBJ1-4 | TRBV7-2 | TRBD1 | - | CASSSGTGGEKLFF | TGTGCCAGCAGCTCCGGGACAGGGGGAGAAAAACTGTTTTTT
TRBJ1-5 | TRBV28 | TRBD1 | - | CASSSGQGANQPQHF | TGTGCCAGCAGTTCTGGACAGGGGGCGAATCAGCCCCAGCATTTT
TRBJ1-2 | TRBV27 | TRBD1 | - | CASSLNRGPGGYTF | TGTGCCAGCAGTTTAAACAGGGGCCCGGGTGGCTACACCTTC
TRBJ2-2 | TRBV4-3 | - | - | CASSQDWHPNTGELFF | TGCGCCAGCAGCCAAGATTGGCATCCGAACACCGGGGAGCTGTTTTTT
TRBJ2-5 | TRBV3-1/TRBV3-2 | TRBD2 | - | CASSQEYPAGDWVGRKVAQYF | TGTGCCAGCAGCCAAGAATATCCGGCGGGAGATTGGGTCGGGCGGAAAGTGGCCCAGTACTTC
TRBJ2-7 | TRBV2 | TRBD2 | - | CASSRDYSYEQYF | TGTGCCAGCAGTCGGGACTACTCCTACGAGCAGTACTTC
TRBJ2-7 | TRBV10-3 | TRBD1 | - | CAISDRATGGEQYF | TGTGCCATCAGTGACCGAGCGACAGGGGGCGAGCAGTACTTC
TRBJ1-5 | TRBV27 | - | - | CASSFGGLGNQPQHF | TGTGCCAGCAGTTTCGGGGGATTGGGGAATCAGCCCCAGCATTTT
TRBJ1-1 | TRBV18 | - | - | CASSPAAAGENTEAFF | TGTGCCAGCTCACCCGCGGCGGCAGGGGAGAACACTGAAGCTTTCTTT
TRBJ2-2 | TRBV28 | TRBD2 | once | CASNPVASGRRELFF | TGTGCCAGCAATCCGGTGGCTAGCGGGAGAAGGGAGCTGTTTTTT
TRBJ2-3 | TRBV7-2 | - | - | CASSLSITPASTDTQYF | TGTGCCAGCAGCCTCAGTATTACACCCGCTAGCACAGATACGCAGTATTTT
TRBJ1-2 | TRBV7-2 | - | - | CASSLKGQPTNYGYTF | TGTGCCAGCAGCTTAAAAGGACAGCCTACGAACTATGGCTACACCTTC
TRBJ2-1 | TRBV13 | - | - | CASSPRQGSWNNEQFF | TGTGCCAGCAGTCCGAGGCAGGGGAGCTGGAATAATGAGCAGTTCTTC
TRBJ2-2 | TRBV10-3 | - | - | CAISEGRAGNTGELFF | TGTGCCATCAGTGAGGGTCGGGCGGGGAACACCGGGGAGCTGTTTTTT
TRBJ1-5 | TRBV5-5 | - | - | CASSLPNRDQPQHF | TGTGCCAGCAGCTTGCCGAACAGGGATCAGCCCCAGCATTTT
TRBJ2-7 | TRBV29-1 | TRBD2 | - | CSGGTSGRSYEQYF | TGCAGCGGGGGCACTAGCGGGCGTTCCTACGAGCAGTACTTC
TRBJ2-7 | TRBV6-6 | - | - | CASTIQGPYEQYF | TGTGCCAGCACGATACAGGGTCCCTACGAGCAGTACTTC
TRBJ2-2 | TRBV24-1 | TRBD1 | - | CATSAQGQTGELFF | TGTGCCACCAGTGCACAGGGGCAAACCGGGGAGCTGTTTTTT
TRBJ2-5 | TRBV6-2/TRBV6-3 | TRBD2 | - | CASSWELAPETQYF | TGTGCCAGCAGTTGGGAACTAGCGCCAGAGACCCAGTACTTC
TRBJ2-3 | TRBV11-2 | - | - | CASSLVLGRVGADTQYF | TGTGCCAGCAGCTTAGTCCTCGGCAGGGTAGGGGCAGATACGCAGTATTTT
TRBJ2-4 | TRBV4-3 | TRBD2 | - | CASSQKGTSGIKNIQYF | TGCGCCAGCAGCCAAAAGGGGACTAGCGGTATCAAAAACATTCAGTACTTC
TRBJ2-1 | TRBV5-1 | TRBD2 | - | CASSLETSGGLDNEQFF | TGCGCCAGCAGCTTGGAAACTAGCGGGGGGCTGGACAATGAGCAGTTCTTC
TRBJ1-1 | TRBV29-1 | - | - | CSVEPGLNTEAFF | TGCAGCGTTGAACCAGGATTGAACACTGAAGCTTTCTTT
TRBJ1-2 | TRBV6-5 | - | - | CASRELGAGYTF | TGTGCCAGCAGGGAGCTAGGAGCGGGCTACACCTTC
TRBJ1-2 | TRBV3-1/TRBV3-2 | TRBD1 | - | CASSQVAGGGGYTF | TGTGCCAGCAGCCAAGTGGCAGGGGGCGGTGGCTACACCTTC
TRBJ2-2 | TRBV27 | - | few | CASTRFEGNGELFF | TGTGCCAGCACTAGATTTGAGGGAAACGGGGAGCTGTTTTTT
TRBJ1-5 | TRBV6-2/TRBV6-3 | TRBD1 | - | CASSYSGQGGNQPQHF | TGTGCCAGCAGTTACTCCGGACAGGGAGGGAATCAGCCCCAGCATTTT
TRBJ1-2 | TRBV5-1 | - | - | CASSLGRGYYGYTF | TGCGCCAGCAGCTTGGGTCGGGGGTACTATGGCTACACCTTC